A single sample is the source of the 16 T cell receptor beta chains below, sequenced in a study of CD8 T cells in ankylosing spondylitis. TCRdb recomputed calls from the 5' RACE reads with MiXCR, one row per CDR3 protein. The sample consists of under 300,000 distinct CDR3 sequences, about 10% of them appearing once. Source material: blood, either unsorted or a sorted T cell fraction (not recorded which). These receptor sequences come from a male donor with ankylosing spondylitis or in good health (not recorded which).

The sample holds many counts of this clonotype. V usage is TRBV12-3 or TRBV12-4 and J usage is TRBJ2-2; weak D call: TRBD2 (7 bases). This CDR3 contains 17 residues. Deletions cut 5 bases from V and 2 bases from J, with 18 bases between. The CDR3 loop is CASSPPSGGVNTGELFF. The CDR3 nucleotides are TGTGCCAGCAGTCCTCCTTCGGGGGGCGTTAACACCGGGGAGCTGTTTTTT.

This clonotype was found many times. The chain joins TRBV12-3 or TRBV12-4 to TRBJ1-5; D perhaps matches TRBD1 (6 bases). The CDR3 runs 14 residues. Trimming took off 5 bases at V and 2 bases at J, with 10 bases between the two ends. The CDR3, as DNA: TGTGCCAGCAGTCGACAGGTCGGCAATCAGCCCCAGCATTTT. Translating it yields CASSRQVGNQPQHF.

This clonotype was found a few times. This sequence joins TRBV5-1 and TRBJ2-5; D is possibly TRBD1 (6 bases). The CDR3 totals 15 residues. Germline V CDR1 and CDR2: SGHRS, YFSETQ. V shed 1 base and J shed 2 bases, with 12 bases lying between them. The CDR3 DNA is TGCGCCAGCAGCTTGTATGGGACAACGCAAGAGACCCAGTACTTC. Amino acid sequence: CASSLYGTTQETQYF.

In the case of this clonotype: A read error may produce the germline difference seen at one junction end. The rearrangement links TRBV29-1 to TRBJ2-4, with D possibly TRBD1 on 5 matching bases. The CDR3 length is 13 residues. Germline V gives CDR1 SQVTM, CDR2 ANQGSEA. CDR3 coding DNA: TGCAGCGTTGTGGTGACAGCCCAAAACATTCAGTACTTC. Its translation: CSVVVTAQNIQYF.

V is TRBV20-1 and J is TRBJ2-7; D gene unclear. The CDR3 has 12 residues. From germline, CDR1 is DFQATT and CDR2 SNEGSKA (reference sequence). Trimming stripped 4 bases from V and 4 bases from J, with 11 bases between. CDR3 region: CSATLVGYEQYF. The CDR3 DNA sequence: TGCAGTGCTACCCTAGTTGGGTACGAGCAGTACTTC.

This clonotype has at least ten counts. This rearrangement joins TRBV5-1 to TRBJ2-3; D is possibly TRBD1 or TRBD2 (5 bases each). The CDR3 runs 12 residues. Deletions cut 6 bases from V and 6 bases from J, with 11 bases between. Per the germline V gene, CDR1 is SGHRS and CDR2 is YFSETQ. CDR3 DNA: TGCGCCAGCAAGAGGGGAATGGATACGCAGTATTTT. Protein: CASKRGMDTQYF. Full variable domain (remainder filled in from reference TRBV5-1 and TRBJ2-3): KAGVTQTPRYLIKTRGQQVTLSCSPISGHRSVSWYQQTPGQGLQFLFEYFSETQRNKGNFPGRFSGRQFSNSRSEMNVSTLELGDSALYLCASKRGMDTQYFGPGTRLTVL.

This rearrangement joins TRBV10-2 to TRBJ2-3, with TRBD1 matching 9 bases. Germline V lookup: CDR1 WSHSY, CDR2 SAAADI. V gave up 5 bases and J gave up 5 bases; unmatched junction bases: 11. The CDR3 is 16 residues long. Here the CDR3 DNA reads TGCGCCAGCAGTTATACCGAGACAGGGGGGTTAGATACGCAGTATTTT. Residues: CASSYTETGGLDTQYF.

The V and J genes are TRBV9 and TRBJ2-2; D is unclear. Trimming cost V 0 bases and J 5 bases, with 11 bases left between them. Germline V gene lookup returns CDR1 SGDLS and CDR2 YYNGEE. This CDR3 is 15 amino acids long. The CDR3 DNA reads TGTGCCAGCAGCGTAGAGTCTAGTGGTACCGGGGAGCTGTTTTTT. It is translated as CASSVESSGTGELFF.

This clonotype has ten or more counts. The chain carries TRBV10-3 and TRBJ2-5; no clear D. V shed 6 bases and J shed 3 bases, with 8 bases lying between them. CDR1 is ENHRY and CDR2 is SYGVKD in the germline V gene. The CDR3 has 12 residues. CDR3 loop: CAISEGKETQYF. CDR3 bases: TGTGCCATCAGCGAAGGGAAAGAGACCCAGTACTTC.

This clonotype was observed many times. The gene calls are TRBV3-1 and TRBJ2-5; no firm D call. The CDR3 length is 14 residues. The germline V gene has CDR1 LGHDT and CDR2 YNNKEL (reference sequence). V lost 4 bases and J 5 bases, leaving 14 bases between the germline ends. DNA for the CDR3: TGTGCCAGCAGCCGAAACGGTTTGCAGGAGACCCAGTACTTC. Encoded protein: CASSRNGLQETQYF.

This clonotype was detected ten times or more. V gene TRBV20-1 combines with J gene TRBJ1-1; D unresolved. CDR1 is DFQATT and CDR2 is SNEGSKA in the germline V gene (reference sequence). V gave up 5 bases and J gave up 5 bases, with 9 bases separating them. CDR3 size: 11 residues. This chain's CDR3 is CSAPRGTEAFF. The DNA of the CDR3 is TGCAGTGCTCCTCGGGGAACTGAAGCTTTCTTT.

The chain uses TRBV9 and TRBJ2-3, with 7 nucleotides matching TRBD2. From germline, CDR1 is SGDLS and CDR2 YYNGEE. J was trimmed by 4 bases and V by 0 bases; bases with no gene match: 5. This CDR3 has 15 residues. As DNA, the CDR3 is TGTGCCAGCAGCGTAGGGGTGGGGGGGGCAGATACGCAGTATTTT. It translates to CASSVGVGGADTQYF.

This clonotype was seen repeatedly, ten times or more. V usage is TRBV5-1 and J usage is TRBJ2-2; possibly TRBD2 for D (6 bases). The length of the CDR3 is 17 residues. V was trimmed by 0 bases and J by 5 bases, leaving 17 bases between them. Looked up from germline, CDR1 is SGHRS and CDR2 is YFSETQ. CDR3 nucleotide sequence: TGCGCCAGCAGCTTGGGTGTTGTGACTAGTTCTACCGGGGAGCTGTTTTTT. Amino acids: CASSLGVVTSSTGELFF.

This clonotype was found a few times. This sequence joins TRBV5-1 and TRBJ1-1, with TRBD1 identical over 9 bases. The CDR3 covers 14 residues. Germline CDR1 is SGHRS and CDR2 is YFSETQ. V lost 4 bases, J lost 4 bases, and 5 bases stayed unmatched. The CDR3 is CASSPGQGTTEAFF. CDR3 sequence (DNA): TGCGCCAGCAGCCCAGGACAGGGGACCACTGAAGCTTTCTTT. The entire variable domain, with the rest obtained from reference TRBV5-1 and TRBJ1-1, is as follows: KAGVTQTPRYLIKTRGQQVTLSCSPISGHRSVSWYQQTPGQGLQFLFEYFSETQRNKGNFPGRFSGRQFSNSRSEMNVSTLELGDSALYLCASSPGQGTTEAFFGQGTRLTVV.

This clonotype was seen many times. The V call is TRBV5-1, the J call TRBJ2-7; possibly TRBD1 for D (7 bases). Germline V lookup: CDR1 SGHRS, CDR2 YFSETQ. Trimming cost V 5 bases and J 0 bases, with 15 bases left between them. There are 15 residues in the CDR3. CDR3 region: CASREGTAGSYEQYF. CDR3 nucleotides: TGCGCCAGCAGAGAAGGGACAGCGGGCTCCTACGAGCAGTACTTC.

V is TRBV11-1 and J is TRBJ2-7, with D uncertain. This CDR3 contains 11 residues. Germline CDR1 reads SGHAT; CDR2 reads FQDESV (reference sequence). The ends were cut back, 3 bases at V and 5 bases at J, with 5 bases in the middle. The CDR3 loop is CASSFANEQYF. CDR3 DNA: TGTGCCAGCAGCTTTGCGAACGAGCAGTACTTC.